The T cell receptor beta chain under discussion was sequenced for a study of cytomegalovirus exposure and HLA in healthy donors. Study-level background: A previous analysis identified approximately 110 million unique TCR beta sequences derived from 180 million or so T cells.

Study outcomes and limitations: Several top significant clusters appeared, in a later analysis, to be linked to common viral pathogens.

For this clone: Its antigen is not known.

Use of 60 Vbeta and 13 Jbeta primers characterized the PCR. TCRdb's table, derived via immunoSEQ multiplex PCR, lists solely in-frame clones and lacks some. The table shows about 190,000 clones, with 82% occurring only once. Germline V gene lookup returns CDR1 MNHEY and CDR2 SVGAGI. The V end was cut by 5 bases, the J end by 4 bases, with 14 bases between. The CDR3 runs 14 residues. The TCR comes from a young woman in good health and CMV-seronegative. The V gene is TRBV6-5, the J gene TRBJ1-2; D not resolved. Sequences were obtained from PBMCs. CDR3 protein: CASSPYVFVYGYTF. For the CDR3, the DNA is TGTGCCAGCAGTCCCTATGTATTCGTCTATGGCTACACCTTC.